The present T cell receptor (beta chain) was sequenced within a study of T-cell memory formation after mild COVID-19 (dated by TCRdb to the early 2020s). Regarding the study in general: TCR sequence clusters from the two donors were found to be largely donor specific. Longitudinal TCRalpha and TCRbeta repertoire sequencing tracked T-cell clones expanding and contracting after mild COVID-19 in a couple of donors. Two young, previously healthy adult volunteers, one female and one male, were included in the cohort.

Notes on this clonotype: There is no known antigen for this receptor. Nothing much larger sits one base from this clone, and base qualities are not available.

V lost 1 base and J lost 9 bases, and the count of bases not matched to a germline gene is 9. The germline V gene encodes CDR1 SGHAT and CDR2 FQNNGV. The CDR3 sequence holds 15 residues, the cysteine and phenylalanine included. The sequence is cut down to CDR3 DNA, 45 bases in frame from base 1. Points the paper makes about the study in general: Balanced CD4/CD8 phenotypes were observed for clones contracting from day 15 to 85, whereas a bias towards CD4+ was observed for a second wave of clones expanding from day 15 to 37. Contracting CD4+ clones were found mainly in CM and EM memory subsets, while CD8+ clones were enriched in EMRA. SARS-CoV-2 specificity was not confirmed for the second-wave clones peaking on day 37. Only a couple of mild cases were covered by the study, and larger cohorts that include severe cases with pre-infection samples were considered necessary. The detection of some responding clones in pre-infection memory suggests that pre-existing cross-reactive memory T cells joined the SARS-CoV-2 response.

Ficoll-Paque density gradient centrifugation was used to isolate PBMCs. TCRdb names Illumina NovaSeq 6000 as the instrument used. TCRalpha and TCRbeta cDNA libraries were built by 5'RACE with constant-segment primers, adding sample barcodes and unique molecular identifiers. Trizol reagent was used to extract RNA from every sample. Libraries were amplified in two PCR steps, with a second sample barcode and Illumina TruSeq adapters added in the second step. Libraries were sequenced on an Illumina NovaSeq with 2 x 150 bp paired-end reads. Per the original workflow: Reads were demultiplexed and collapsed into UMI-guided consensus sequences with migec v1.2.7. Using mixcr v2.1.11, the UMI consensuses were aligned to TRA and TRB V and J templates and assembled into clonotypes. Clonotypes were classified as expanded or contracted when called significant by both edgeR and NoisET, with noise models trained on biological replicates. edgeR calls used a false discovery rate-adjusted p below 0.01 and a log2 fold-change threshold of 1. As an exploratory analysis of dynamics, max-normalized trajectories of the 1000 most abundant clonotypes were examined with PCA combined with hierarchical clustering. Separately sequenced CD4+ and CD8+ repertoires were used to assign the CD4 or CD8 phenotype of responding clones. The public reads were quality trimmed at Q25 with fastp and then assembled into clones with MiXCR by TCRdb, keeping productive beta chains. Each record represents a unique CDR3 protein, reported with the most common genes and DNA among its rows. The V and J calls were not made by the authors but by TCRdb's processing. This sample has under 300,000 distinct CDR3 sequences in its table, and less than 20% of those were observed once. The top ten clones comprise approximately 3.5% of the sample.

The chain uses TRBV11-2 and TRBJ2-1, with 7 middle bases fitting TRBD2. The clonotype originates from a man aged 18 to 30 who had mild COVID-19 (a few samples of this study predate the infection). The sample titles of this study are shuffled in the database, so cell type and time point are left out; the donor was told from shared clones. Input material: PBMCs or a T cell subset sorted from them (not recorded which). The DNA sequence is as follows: TGTGCCAGCAGCTTAGGTTTCCGGGAGGCGGGTGAGCAGTTCTTC. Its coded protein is CASSLGFREAGEQFF.